Below are 9 T cell receptor beta chains sequenced from a single sample in a study of shared clonotypes between healthy human individuals. Assay used: immunoSEQ multiplex PCR; TCRdb lists only in-frame clones, some missing. The table lists approximately 720,000 clones, more than 70% of them singletons. The sample was memory CD4+ T cells sorted from blood. Subset in this sample: CD45RA-negative fraction. The receptors come from a woman younger than 45 in good health.

This clone appeared many times. The sample holds other DNA sequences that translate to the same CDR3. This chain uses TRBV29-1 with TRBJ2-3; D remains unclear. The ends were cut back, 3 bases at V and 1 base at J, with 8 bases in the middle. Germline V lookup: CDR1 SQVTM, CDR2 ANQGSEA. The CDR3 is made up of 13 amino acids. DNA for the CDR3: TGCAGCGTTGACGCAGGTGGCACAGATACGCAGTATTTT. Its protein is CSVDAGGTDTQYF.

The sample holds one count of this clone. In nucleotides, the CDR3 is TGTGCCAGCAGTTTAATCCTCCGCTCTGGAAACACCATATATTTT. As protein: CASSLILRSGNTIYF. The chain uses TRBV28 and TRBJ1-3; D is undetermined. Germline CDR1 reads MDHEN; CDR2 reads SYDVKM. The CDR3 sequence is 15 residues long. V was cut by 2 bases and J by 0 bases, with 8 bases left in between.

This clone has only one observation. This chain joins TRBV6-6 and TRBJ1-1, with D maybe TRBD1 (5 bases). The CDR3 has 11 residues. Germline V gene data show CDR1 as MNHNY and CDR2 as SVGAGI (reference sequence). Between the trimmed V and J ends, which lost 8 bases and 10 bases, there was a span of 14 bases. CDR3 nucleotide sequence: TGTGCCAGCCATATAACAGGAAGAGCTTTCTTT. Protein product: CASHITGRAFF.

The rearrangement joins TRBV19 to TRBJ2-5, with unresolved D. CDR1 LNHDA and CDR2 SQIVND come from the germline V gene (reference sequence). This CDR3 has 12 residues. V was trimmed by 4 bases and J by 7 bases, leaving 10 bases between them. DNA of the CDR3: TGTGCCAGTAGTAAGGATTATGTGACCCAGTACTTC. Protein: CASSKDYVTQYF.

Concerning this clone: In the same sample, other DNA sequences code for this CDR3. The genes are TRBV5-1 and TRBJ2-7, with D hard to call. The CDR3 loop spans 13 amino acids. CDR1 is SGHRS, CDR2 YFSETQ, per germline. V was clipped by 4 bases and J by 0 bases, with 8 bases between them. The CDR3 coding sequence is TGCGCCAGCAGCCTAGGGTTCTCCTACGAGCAGTACTTC. Its protein product is CASSLGFSYEQYF.

The J gene is TRBJ2-1, the V gene TRBV18, with 9 bases that match TRBD2. Germline V gives CDR1 KGHSH, CDR2 LQKENI. Trimming took 4 bases from V and 3 from J; bases not matched to a gene: 1. This CDR3 has 14 residues. DNA for the CDR3: TGTGCCAGCTCACTAGCGGGAGTCTACAATGAGCAGTTCTTC. Amino acids: CASSLAGVYNEQFF.

The chain combines TRBV4-1 with TRBJ2-1; D is possibly TRBD2 (6 bases). The germline V gene has CDR1 MGHRA and CDR2 YSYEKL. The CDR3 contains 17 residues. Trimming cost V 0 bases and J 3 bases, with 15 bases left between them. The DNA for the CDR3 is TGCGCCAGCAGCCAAGATCAACGGCGGGGACTCTACAATGAGCAGTTCTTC. Amino acid sequence: CASSQDQRRGLYNEQFF.

This clone was counted a single time. The rearrangement joins TRBV5-3 to TRBJ2-7; 9 nucleotides line up with TRBD2. TRBV5-3 is an ORF, with its function uncertain. Trimming removed 0 bases from V and 1 base from J; junction bases left unmatched: 5. The CDR3 sequence is 16 residues long. The CDR3 nucleotides are TGTGCCAGAAGCTTGGGGGCAGCGGGAGGTTCCTACGAGCAGTACTTC. This codes for CARSLGAAGGSYEQYF.

The rearrangement uses TRBV9 and TRBJ2-1; D ambiguous. Trimming removed 4 bases from V and 3 bases from J, with 20 bases in between. Germline loops: CDR1 SGDLS, CDR2 YYNGEE. This CDR3 has 17 residues. As DNA, the CDR3 is TGTGCCAGCAGCCCCACCGTCGGCCGCCTGGGCTACAATGAGCAGTTCTTC. This encodes CASSPTVGRLGYNEQFF.